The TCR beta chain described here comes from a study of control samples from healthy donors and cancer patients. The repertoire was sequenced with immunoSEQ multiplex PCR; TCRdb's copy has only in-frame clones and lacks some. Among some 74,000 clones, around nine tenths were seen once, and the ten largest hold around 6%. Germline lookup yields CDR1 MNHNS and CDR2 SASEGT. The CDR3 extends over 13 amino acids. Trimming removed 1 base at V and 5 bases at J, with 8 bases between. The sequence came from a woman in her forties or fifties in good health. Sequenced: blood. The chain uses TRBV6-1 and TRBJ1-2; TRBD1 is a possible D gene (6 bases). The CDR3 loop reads CASSEDTGYGYTF. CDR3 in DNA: TGTGCCAGCAGTGAAGACACAGGGTATGGCTACACCTTC.